This TCR beta chain was observed in a study of blood T cells in healthy people across ages. The CDR3 length is 15 residues. Looked up from germline, CDR1 is SGHRS and CDR2 is YFSETQ. The germline V and J ends were trimmed by 1 base and 0 bases, with 10 bases remaining between them. With a J-beta primer mix and a sample-barcoded 5' primer, a second PCR ran roughly 6 to 11 cycles. TCRdb ran MiXCR on the 5' RACE reads and lists one entry per CDR3 protein. The data hold about 1.5 million distinct CDR3 sequences, with under 55% observed a single time. Individuals who donated were healthy Caucasians from Russia aged roughly 6 to 100.

The sample was blood. This chain joins TRBV5-1 and TRBJ1-1; unclear D gene. This receptor was identified in a woman aged 18 to 35 in good health. The CDR3 loop is CASSLSLYMNTEAFF. CDR3 coding DNA: TGCGCCAGCAGCTTGAGTTTATACATGAACACTGAAGCTTTCTTT.